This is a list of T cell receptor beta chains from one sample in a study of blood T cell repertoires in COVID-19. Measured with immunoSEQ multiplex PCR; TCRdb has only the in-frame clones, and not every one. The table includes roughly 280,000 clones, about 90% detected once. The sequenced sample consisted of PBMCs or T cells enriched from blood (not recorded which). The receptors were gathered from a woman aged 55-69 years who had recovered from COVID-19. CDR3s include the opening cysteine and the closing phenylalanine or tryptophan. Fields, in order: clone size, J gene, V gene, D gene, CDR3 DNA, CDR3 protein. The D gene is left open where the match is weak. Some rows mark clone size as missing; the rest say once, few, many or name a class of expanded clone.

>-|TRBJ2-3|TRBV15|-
TGTGCCACCAGCAGAGCGGTGGGGAGCTTAAGAACAGATACGCAGTATTTT
CATSRAVGSLRTDTQYF
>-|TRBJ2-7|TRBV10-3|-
TGTGCCATCAGTGAAAGGAAGGCAGGCTACGAGCAGTACTTC
CAISERKAGYEQYF
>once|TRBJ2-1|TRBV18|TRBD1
TGTGCCAGCTCACGCGGGACAGGAAACTACAATGAGCAGTTCTTC
CASSRGTGNYNEQFF
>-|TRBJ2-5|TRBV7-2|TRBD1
TGTGCCAGCAGCTTATACAGGGGTGGGCAAGAGACCCAGTACTTC
CASSLYRGGQETQYF
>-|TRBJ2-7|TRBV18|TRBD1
TGTGCCAGCTCACCGAAAGACCGGACAGGGCCAACCTACGAGCAGTACTTC
CASSPKDRTGPTYEQYF
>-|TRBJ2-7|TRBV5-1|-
TGCGCCAGCAGTTTGACAGCTTTCACCTACGAGCAGTACTTC
CASSLTAFTYEQYF
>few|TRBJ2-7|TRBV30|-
TGTGCCTGCGCCCCGAGGGCCTACGAGCAGTACTTC
CACAPRAYEQYF
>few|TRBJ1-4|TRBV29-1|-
TGCAGCGCCTACCCTCCCAATGAAAAACTGTTTTTT
CSAYPPNEKLFF
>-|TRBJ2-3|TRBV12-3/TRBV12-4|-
TGTGCCAGCAGTTTAACAGTAGATACGCAGTATTTT
CASSLTVDTQYF
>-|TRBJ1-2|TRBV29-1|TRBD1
TGCAGCGTTGAAGATACTGCAGGGGGGTATGGCTACACCTTC
CSVEDTAGGYGYTF
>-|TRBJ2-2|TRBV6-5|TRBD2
TGTGCCAGCAGAGGTAGCGGGGAAACCGGGGAGCTGTTTTTT
CASRGSGETGELFF
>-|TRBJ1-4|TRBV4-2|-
TGTGCCAGCAGCCAAGAGATGAGGAGTAATGAAAAACTGTTTTTT
CASSQEMRSNEKLFF
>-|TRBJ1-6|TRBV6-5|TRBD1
TGTGCCAGCAGTTTAGGGACAGGGGTTTCACCCCTCCACTTT
CASSLGTGVSPLHF
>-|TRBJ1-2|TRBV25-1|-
TGTGCCAGAAAGAATGGGAACAGGGAGCATGGCTACACCTTC
CARKNGNREHGYTF
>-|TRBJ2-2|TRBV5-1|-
TGCGCCAGCGGTTTGGGGGGGCCGAGCGGGGAGCTGTTTTTT
CASGLGGPSGELFF
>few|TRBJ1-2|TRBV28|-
TGTGCCAGCAGTTTCATTGGACAGACCTATGGCTACACCTTC
CASSFIGQTYGYTF
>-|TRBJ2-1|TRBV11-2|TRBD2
TGTGCCAGCAGCCCCGTGGTAGCGGGGGTTGAGCAGTTCTTC
CASSPVVAGVEQFF
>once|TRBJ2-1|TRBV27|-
TGTGCCAGCAGTTTTGGCGGACTGAACAATGAGCAGTTCTTC
CASSFGGLNNEQFF
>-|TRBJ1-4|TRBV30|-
TGTGCCTGGGGGGTTGGGATGAGGAGGGAACTGTTTTTT
CAWGVGMRRELFF
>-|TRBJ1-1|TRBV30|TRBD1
TGTGCCTGGAGTGTGACAGGGGCTGAAGCTTTCTTT
CAWSVTGAEAFF
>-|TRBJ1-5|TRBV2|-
TGTGCCAGCATGCAGGACAGCGGGCCCCAGCATTTT
CASMQDSGPQHF
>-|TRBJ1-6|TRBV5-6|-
TGTGCCAGCAGTCCCGGGACACCGATGTCTGGCCTCCACTTT
CASSPGTPMSGLHF
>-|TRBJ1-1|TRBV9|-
TGTGCCAGCAGCGTAGAGCGGACTTCGGCAGCTTTCTTT
CASSVERTSAAFF
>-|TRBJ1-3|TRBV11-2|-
TGTGCCAGCAGCTTAGATCTTGCGGGGACGTCTGGAAACACCATATATTTT
CASSLDLAGTSGNTIYF
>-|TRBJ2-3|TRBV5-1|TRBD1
TGCGCCAGCAGCTTGGAGGGACAGTGGACAGATACGCAGTATTTT
CASSLEGQWTDTQYF
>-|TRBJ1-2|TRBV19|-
TGTGCCAGTACCGCCACACGAACAGGCGCGAGGAACGGCTACACCTTC
CASTATRTGARNGYTF
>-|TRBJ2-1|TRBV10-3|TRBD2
TGTGCCATCAGTGAGAGGACTAGCGGGGGTAACAATGAGCAGTTCTTC
CAISERTSGGNNEQFF
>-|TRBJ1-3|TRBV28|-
TGTGCCAGCAGTCGCGATCAGTCGAGGGGAAACACCATATATTTT
CASSRDQSRGNTIYF
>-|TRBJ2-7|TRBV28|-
TGTGCCAGCAGTTATACCCCGAGGGCCTACGAGCAGTACTTC
CASSYTPRAYEQYF
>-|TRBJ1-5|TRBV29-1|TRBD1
TGCAGCGTTGGCGGGACAGGGAACAACGATCAGCCCCAGCATTTT
CSVGGTGNNDQPQHF
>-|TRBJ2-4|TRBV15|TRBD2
TGTGCCACCAGCAGAGGAAATAGCGGGAGGGCGGCCAAAAACATTCAGTACTTC
CATSRGNSGRAAKNIQYF
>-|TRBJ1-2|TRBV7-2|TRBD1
TGTGCCAGCAGCCTACCGGGACAGGGGGGGTATGGCTACACCTTC
CASSLPGQGGYGYTF
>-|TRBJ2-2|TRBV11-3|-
TGTGCCAGCAGCCCTCTGACAGGGAGGACCGGGGAGCTGTTTTTT
CASSPLTGRTGELFF
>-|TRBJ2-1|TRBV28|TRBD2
TGTGCCACCCAATTGTTATGGGGGGGGACCTACAATGAGCAGTTCTTC
CATQLLWGGTYNEQFF